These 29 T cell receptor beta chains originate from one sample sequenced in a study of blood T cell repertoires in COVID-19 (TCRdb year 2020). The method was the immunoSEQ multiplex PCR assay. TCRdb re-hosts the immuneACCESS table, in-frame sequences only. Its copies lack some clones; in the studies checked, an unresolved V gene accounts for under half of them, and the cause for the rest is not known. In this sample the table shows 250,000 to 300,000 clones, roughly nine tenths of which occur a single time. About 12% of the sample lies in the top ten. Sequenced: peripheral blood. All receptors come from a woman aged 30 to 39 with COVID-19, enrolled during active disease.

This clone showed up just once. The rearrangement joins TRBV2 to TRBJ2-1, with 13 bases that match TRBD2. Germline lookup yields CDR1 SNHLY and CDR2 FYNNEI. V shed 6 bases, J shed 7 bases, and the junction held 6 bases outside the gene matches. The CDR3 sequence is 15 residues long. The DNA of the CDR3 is TGTGCCAGCAGCGCGACTAGCGGGGGGTCTAATGAGCAGTTCTTC. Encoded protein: CASSATSGGSNEQFF.

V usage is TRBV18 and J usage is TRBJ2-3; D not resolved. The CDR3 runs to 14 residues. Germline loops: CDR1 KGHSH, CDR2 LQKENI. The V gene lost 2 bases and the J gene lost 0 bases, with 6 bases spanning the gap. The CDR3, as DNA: TGTGCCAGCTCACCAAGGAGAAGCACAGATACGCAGTATTTT. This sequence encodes CASSPRRSTDTQYF. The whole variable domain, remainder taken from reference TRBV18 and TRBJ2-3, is NAGVMQNPRHLVRRRGQEARLRCSPMKGHSHVYWYRQLPEEGLKFMVYLQKENIIDESGMPKERFSAEFPKEGPSILRIQQVVRGDSAAYFCASSPRRSTDTQYFGPGTRLTVL.

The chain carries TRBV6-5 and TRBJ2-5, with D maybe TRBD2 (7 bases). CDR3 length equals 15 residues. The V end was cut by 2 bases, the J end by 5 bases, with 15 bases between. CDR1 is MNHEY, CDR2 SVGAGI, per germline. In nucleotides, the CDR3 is TGTGCCAGCAGTTACGGGGGGGGGCGAAGGGAGACCCAGTACTTC. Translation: CASSYGGGRRETQYF.

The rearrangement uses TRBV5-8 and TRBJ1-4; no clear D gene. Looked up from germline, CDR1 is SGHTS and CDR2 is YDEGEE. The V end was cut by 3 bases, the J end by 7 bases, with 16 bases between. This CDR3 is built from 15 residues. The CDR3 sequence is CASSSNGVPGEKLFF. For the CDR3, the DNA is TGTGCCAGCAGCTCGAACGGGGTTCCGGGTGAAAAACTGTTTTTT.

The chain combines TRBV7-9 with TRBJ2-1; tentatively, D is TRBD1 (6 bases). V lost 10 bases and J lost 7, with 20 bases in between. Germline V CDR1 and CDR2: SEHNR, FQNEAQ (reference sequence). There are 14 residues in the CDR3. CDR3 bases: TGTGCCACCCTCCCCGGGTTGGGGGCGAATGAGCAGTTCTTC. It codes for CATLPGLGANEQFF.

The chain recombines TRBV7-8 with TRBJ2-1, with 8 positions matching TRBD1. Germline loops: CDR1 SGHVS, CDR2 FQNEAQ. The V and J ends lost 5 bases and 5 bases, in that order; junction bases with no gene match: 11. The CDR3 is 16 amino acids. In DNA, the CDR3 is TGTGCCAGCAGCCCCCTGCGGGACAGGCCGAACAATGAGCAGTTCTTC. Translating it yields CASSPLRDRPNNEQFF.

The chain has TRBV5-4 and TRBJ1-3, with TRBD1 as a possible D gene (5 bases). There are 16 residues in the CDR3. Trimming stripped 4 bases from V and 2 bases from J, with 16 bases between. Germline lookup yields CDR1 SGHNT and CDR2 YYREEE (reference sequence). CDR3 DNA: TGTGCCAGCAGCCCACCGGGGGGTGCCCCTGGAAACACCATATATTTT. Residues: CASSPPGGAPGNTIYF.

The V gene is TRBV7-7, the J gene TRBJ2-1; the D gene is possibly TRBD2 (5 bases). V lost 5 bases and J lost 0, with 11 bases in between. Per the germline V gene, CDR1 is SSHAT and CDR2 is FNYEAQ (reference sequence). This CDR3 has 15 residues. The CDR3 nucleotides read TGTGCCAGCAGCGACGGACTGAGCTCCTACAATGAGCAGTTCTTC. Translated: CASSDGLSSYNEQFF. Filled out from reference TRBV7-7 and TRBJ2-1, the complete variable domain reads GAGVSQSPRYKVTKRGQDVTLRCDPISSHATLYWYQQALGQGPEFLTYFNYEAQPDKSGLPSDRFSAERPEGSISTLTIQRTEQRDSAMYRCASSDGLSSYNEQFFGPGTRLTVL.

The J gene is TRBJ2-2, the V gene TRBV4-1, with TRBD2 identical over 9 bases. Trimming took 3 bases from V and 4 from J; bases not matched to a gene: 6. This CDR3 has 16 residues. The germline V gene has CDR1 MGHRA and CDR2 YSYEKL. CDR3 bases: TGCGCCAGCAGCCAGGCGCCGGGACTAGCCACCGGGGAGCTGTTTTTT. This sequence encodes CASSQAPGLATGELFF.

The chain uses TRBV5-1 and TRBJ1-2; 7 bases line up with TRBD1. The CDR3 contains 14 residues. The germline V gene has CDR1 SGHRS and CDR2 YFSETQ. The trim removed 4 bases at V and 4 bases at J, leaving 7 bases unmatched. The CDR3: CASSLQGQGYGYTF. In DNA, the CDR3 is TGCGCCAGCAGCCTACAGGGGCAGGGCTATGGCTACACCTTC.

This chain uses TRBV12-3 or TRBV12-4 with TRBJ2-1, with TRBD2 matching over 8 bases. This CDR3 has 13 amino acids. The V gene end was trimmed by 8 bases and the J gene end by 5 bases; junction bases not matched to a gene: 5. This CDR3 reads CASRGGTHNEQFF. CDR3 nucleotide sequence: TGTGCCAGCCGCGGGGGGACTCACAATGAGCAGTTCTTC.

The CDR3 protein is CASRYSLRGAYGYTF. CDR3 DNA sequence: TGTGCAAGTCGCTACTCTCTCAGGGGAGCCTATGGCTACACCTTC. The V and J genes are TRBV12-2 and TRBJ1-2; the table's D call, TRBD1, has no DNA check behind it. TRBV12-2 corresponds to a pseudogene. CDR3 length: 15 residues.

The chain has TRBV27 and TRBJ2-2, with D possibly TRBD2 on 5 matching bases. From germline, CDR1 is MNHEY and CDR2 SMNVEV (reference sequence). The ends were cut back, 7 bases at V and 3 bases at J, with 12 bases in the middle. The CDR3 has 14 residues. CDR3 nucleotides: TGTGCCAGCAAGAGGGATCTCTACACCGGGGAGCTGTTTTTT. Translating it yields CASKRDLYTGELFF.

The CDR3 reads CASSLGWGGNQPQHF. The CDR3 nucleotides read TGTGCCAGCAGCTTAGGGTGGGGGGGCAATCAGCCCCAGCATTTT. The gene calls are TRBV11-2 and TRBJ1-5, with D tentatively TRBD1 (5 bases). The CDR3 covers 15 residues. Looked up from germline, CDR1 is SGHAT and CDR2 is FQNNGV. Trimming took 1 base from V and 2 from J, leaving 9 bases between them.

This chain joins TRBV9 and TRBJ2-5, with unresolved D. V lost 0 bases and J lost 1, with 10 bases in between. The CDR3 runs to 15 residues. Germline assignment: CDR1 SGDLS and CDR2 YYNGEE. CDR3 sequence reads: CASSVGTAFQETQYF. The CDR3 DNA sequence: TGTGCCAGCAGCGTAGGTACAGCTTTCCAAGAGACCCAGTACTTC.

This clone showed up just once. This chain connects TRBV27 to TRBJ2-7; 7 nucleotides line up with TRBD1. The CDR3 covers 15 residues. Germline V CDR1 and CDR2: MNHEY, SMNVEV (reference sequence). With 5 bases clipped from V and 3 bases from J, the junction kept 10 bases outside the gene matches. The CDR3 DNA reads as TGTGCCAGCAGTCGCCCGCGACAGGGATACTACGAGCAGTACTTC. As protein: CASSRPRQGYYEQYF.

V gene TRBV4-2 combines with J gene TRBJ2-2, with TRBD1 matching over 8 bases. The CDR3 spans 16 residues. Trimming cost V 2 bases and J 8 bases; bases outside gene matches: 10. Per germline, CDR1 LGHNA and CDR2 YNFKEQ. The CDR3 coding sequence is TGTGCCAGCAGCCAACCGGGGACAGGTGGTTCGGGGGAGCTGTTTTTT. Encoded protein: CASSQPGTGGSGELFF.

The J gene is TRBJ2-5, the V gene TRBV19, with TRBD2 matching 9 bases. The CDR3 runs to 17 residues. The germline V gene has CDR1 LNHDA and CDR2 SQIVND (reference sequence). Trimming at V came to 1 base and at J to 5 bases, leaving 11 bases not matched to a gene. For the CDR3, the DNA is TGTGCCAGTAGTATAGCAGCGGGCGGGGGGGCCTCGGAGACCCAGTACTTC. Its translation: CASSIAAGGGASETQYF.

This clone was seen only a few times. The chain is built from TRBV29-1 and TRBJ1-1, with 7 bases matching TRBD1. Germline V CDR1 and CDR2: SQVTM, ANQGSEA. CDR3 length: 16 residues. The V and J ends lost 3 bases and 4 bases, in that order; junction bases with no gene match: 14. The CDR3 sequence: CSVERQGAGIFTEAFF. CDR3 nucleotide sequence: TGCAGCGTTGAGCGACAGGGTGCGGGTATCTTCACTGAAGCTTTCTTT.

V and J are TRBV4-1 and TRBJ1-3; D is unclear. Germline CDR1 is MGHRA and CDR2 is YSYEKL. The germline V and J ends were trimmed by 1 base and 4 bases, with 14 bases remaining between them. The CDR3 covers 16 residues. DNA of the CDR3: TGCGCCAGCAGCCAAGTTAATGCAGGCTCCGGAAACACCATATATTTT. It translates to CASSQVNAGSGNTIYF.

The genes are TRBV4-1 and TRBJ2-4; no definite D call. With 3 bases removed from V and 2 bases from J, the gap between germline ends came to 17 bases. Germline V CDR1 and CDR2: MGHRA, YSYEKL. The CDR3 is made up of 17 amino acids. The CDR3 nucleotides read TGCGCCAGCAGCCAGTACCCGGGTACGCCAACCAAAAACATTCAGTACTTC. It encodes CASSQYPGTPTKNIQYF.

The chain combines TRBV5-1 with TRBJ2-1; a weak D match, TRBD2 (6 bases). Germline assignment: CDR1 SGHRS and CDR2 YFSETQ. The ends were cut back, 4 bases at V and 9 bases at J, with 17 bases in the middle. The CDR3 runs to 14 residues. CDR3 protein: CASSTTAGPGEQFF. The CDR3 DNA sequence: TGCGCCAGCAGCACAACTGCGGGGCCCGGTGAGCAGTTCTTC.

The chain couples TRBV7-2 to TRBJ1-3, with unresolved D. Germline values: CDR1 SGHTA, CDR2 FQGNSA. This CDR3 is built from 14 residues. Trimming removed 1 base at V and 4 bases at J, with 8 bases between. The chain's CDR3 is CASSLVARGNTIYF. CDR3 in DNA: TGTGCCAGCAGCTTAGTGGCCCGCGGAAACACCATATATTTT.

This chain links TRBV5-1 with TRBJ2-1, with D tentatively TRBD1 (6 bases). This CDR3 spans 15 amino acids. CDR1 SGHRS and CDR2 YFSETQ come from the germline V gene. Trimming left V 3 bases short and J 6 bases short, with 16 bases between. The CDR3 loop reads CASSSGHLTPNEQFF. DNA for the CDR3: TGCGCCAGCAGCTCGGGACACTTAACTCCCAATGAGCAGTTCTTC. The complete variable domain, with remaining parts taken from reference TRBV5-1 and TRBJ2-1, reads KAGVTQTPRYLIKTRGQQVTLSCSPISGHRSVSWYQQTPGQGLQFLFEYFSETQRNKGNFPGRFSGRQFSNSRSEMNVSTLELGDSALYLCASSSGHLTPNEQFFGPGTRLTVL.

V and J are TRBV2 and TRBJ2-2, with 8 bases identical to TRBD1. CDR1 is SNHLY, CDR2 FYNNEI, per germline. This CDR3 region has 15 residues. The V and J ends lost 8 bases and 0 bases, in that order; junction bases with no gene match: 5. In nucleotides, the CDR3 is TGTGCCAGCGGGGGACAGGTCGCGAACACCGGGGAGCTGTTTTTT. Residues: CASGGQVANTGELFF.

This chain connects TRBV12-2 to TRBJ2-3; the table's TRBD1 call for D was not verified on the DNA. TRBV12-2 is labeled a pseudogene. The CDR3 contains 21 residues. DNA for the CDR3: TGTGCAAGTCGCTACCGACAGGGGGCGAAAACTATCCTAGTCGGCACAGATACGCAGTATTTT. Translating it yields CASRYRQGAKTILVGTDTQYF.

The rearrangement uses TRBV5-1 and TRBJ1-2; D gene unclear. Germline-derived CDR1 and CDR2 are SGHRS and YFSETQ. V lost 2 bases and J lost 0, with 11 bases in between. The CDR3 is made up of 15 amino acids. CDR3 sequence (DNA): TGCGCCAGCAGCTTTGACGCGGGTTCTAACTATGGCTACACCTTC. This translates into CASSFDAGSNYGYTF.

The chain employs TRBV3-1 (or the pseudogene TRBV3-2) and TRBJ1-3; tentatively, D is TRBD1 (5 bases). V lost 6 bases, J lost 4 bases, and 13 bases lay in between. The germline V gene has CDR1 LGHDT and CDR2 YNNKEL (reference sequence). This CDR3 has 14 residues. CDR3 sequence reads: CASRRSGFGNTIYF. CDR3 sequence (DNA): TGTGCCAGCAGACGATCAGGGTTCGGAAACACCATATATTTT.

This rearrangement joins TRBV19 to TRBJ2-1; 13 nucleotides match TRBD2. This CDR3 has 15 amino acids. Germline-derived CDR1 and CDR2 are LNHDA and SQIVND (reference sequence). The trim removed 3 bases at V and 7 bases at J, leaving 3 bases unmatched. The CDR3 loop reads CASSITSGGANEQFF. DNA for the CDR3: TGTGCCAGTAGTATCACTAGCGGGGGGGCGAATGAGCAGTTCTTC.